These 19 T cell receptor beta chains originate from one sample sequenced in a study of PD-L1 blockade in urothelial cancer. Clones were read by immunoSEQ multiplex PCR, and TCRdb kept only the in-frame ones, dropping some. The profile shows some 45,000 clones, more than 70% of them singletons. The input for sequencing was PBMCs, taken around atezolizumab (anti-PD-L1) treatment. All receptors derive from an older man with urothelial cancer.

This chain uses TRBV2 with TRBJ1-5; no definite D call. The V end was cut by 6 bases, the J end by 4 bases, with 13 bases between. This CDR3 region has 14 residues. CDR1 is SNHLY and CDR2 is FYNNEI in the germline V gene. The CDR3: CASRYRRGNQPQHF. In DNA form, the CDR3 reads TGTGCCAGCAGGTATCGACGGGGTAATCAGCCCCAGCATTTT.

This chain connects TRBV5-6 to TRBJ1-3, with 7 positions matching TRBD1. V dropped 4 bases and J dropped 3; count of bases not matched to a gene: 4. This CDR3 comprises 14 residues. The germline gives CDR1 SGHDT, CDR2 YYEEEE. CDR3 DNA: TGTGCCAGCAGCCTCCACAGGGGTGGAAACACCATATATTTT. Protein product: CASSLHRGGNTIYF.

The chain links TRBV6-1 to TRBJ1-1; TRBD1 might be the D (5 bases). V dropped 3 bases and J dropped 11 bases, with 10 bases sitting between them. The CDR3 covers 11 residues. Per the germline V gene, CDR1 is MNHNS and CDR2 is SASEGT. DNA of the CDR3: TGTGCCAGCAGTGATGGGGGGGAGGCTTTCTTT. It yields the protein CASSDGGEAFF.

This clone was found a few times. This chain joins TRBV27 and TRBJ2-1, with D perhaps matching TRBD2 (5 bases). The germline V and J ends were trimmed by 1 base and 7 bases, with 11 bases remaining between them. The CDR3 has 14 residues. Germline CDR1 is MNHEY and CDR2 is SMNVEV (reference sequence). DNA of the CDR3: TGTGCCAGCAGTTTATTGCTGGAGGCGAATGAGCAGTTCTTC. Protein product: CASSLLLEANEQFF.

The rearrangement links TRBV19 to TRBJ2-4; TRBD1 aligns across 9 bases. Germline V lookup: CDR1 LNHDA, CDR2 SQIVND (reference sequence). The CDR3 has 15 residues. The V segment lost 5 bases and the J segment 9 bases; nucleotides outside the gene matches: 11. The CDR3 DNA is TGTGCCAGTAGTCCCGGGACAGGGAGTGTGGGCATTCAGTACTTC. Amino acids: CASSPGTGSVGIQYF.

The V and J genes are TRBV6-6 and TRBJ2-3; 7 nucleotides match TRBD1. CDR3 length: 15 residues. Germline V lookup: CDR1 MNHNY, CDR2 SVGAGI (reference sequence). J lost 0 bases, V lost 5 bases, and 5 bases had no gene match. The CDR3 is CASSPDRASTDTQYF. The CDR3 bases are TGTGCCAGCAGTCCCGACAGGGCTAGCACAGATACGCAGTATTTT.

This clone was counted a single time. The CDR3 region is CASSLDRGGNQPQHF. DNA of the CDR3: TGTGCCAGCAGCTTAGACAGGGGAGGCAATCAGCCCCAGCATTTT. This sequence joins TRBV7-2 and TRBJ1-5, with TRBD1 matching over 7 bases. Germline CDR1 is SGHTA and CDR2 is FQGNSA. The length of the CDR3 is 15 residues. V lost 1 base and J lost 2; bases outside the gene matches: 2.

The chain uses TRBV30 and TRBJ1-5, with D perhaps TRBD1 (6 bases). The V gene's germline CDR1 is GTSNPN and CDR2 SVGIG (reference sequence). V was pared by 1 base and J by 5 bases, with 6 bases between. This CDR3 spans 12 amino acids. The CDR3 sequence: CAWSAGDQPQHF. The CDR3 DNA sequence: TGTGCCTGGAGTGCAGGGGATCAGCCCCAGCATTTT. Supplemented by reference TRBV30 and TRBJ1-5, the full variable domain reads SQTIHQWPATLVQPVGSPLSLECTVEGTSNPNLYWYRQAAGRGLQLLFYSVGIGQISSEVPQNLSASRPQDRQFILSSKKLLLSDSGFYLCAWSAGDQPQHFGDGTRLSIL.

This clone was seen a handful of times. This chain connects TRBV5-6 to TRBJ1-5, with D perhaps matching TRBD1 (5 bases). V dropped 4 bases and J dropped 9 bases, with 14 bases sitting between them. Germline V CDR1 and CDR2: SGHDT, YYEEEE. The CDR3 runs to 13 residues. CDR3 coding DNA: TGTGCCAGCAGCCACGGACAAGAAGGGCCCCAGCATTTT. Translating gives CASSHGQEGPQHF. Full variable domain (outside the CDR3, taken from reference TRBV5-6 and TRBJ1-5): DAGVTQSPTHLIKTRGQQVTLRCSPKSGHDTVSWYQQALGQGPQFIFQYYEEEERQRGNFPDRFSGHQFPNYSSELNVNALLLGDSALYLCASSHGQEGPQHFGDGTRLSIL.

The chain couples TRBV5-1 to TRBJ1-2; D call uncertain. Between the trimmed V and J ends, which lost 4 bases and 3 bases, there was a span of 22 bases. The CDR3 consists of 17 residues. The germline CDR1 and CDR2 sequences are SGHRS and YFSETQ. Here the CDR3 DNA reads TGCGCCAGCAGCCCGCCTTCTATCGTAAACCCGCACTATGGCTACACCTTC. Residues: CASSPPSIVNPHYGYTF.

The chain carries TRBV6-1 and TRBJ2-7; a possible D gene is TRBD1 (5 bases). Germline CDR1 MNHNS, CDR2 SASEGT. There are 12 residues in the CDR3. The V end lost 4 bases, the J end lost 6 bases, and 10 bases lay between the germline ends. This chain's CDR3 is CASSARDGEQYF. CDR3 bases: TGTGCCAGCAGTGCCAGGGATGGCGAGCAGTACTTC.

This clone showed up just once. The chain links TRBV7-9 to TRBJ2-1; TRBD2 matches at 9 bases. The length of the CDR3 is 18 residues. V lost 6 bases, J lost 4 bases, and 16 bases stayed unmatched. The germline V gene has CDR1 SEHNR and CDR2 FQNEAQ (reference sequence). CDR3 sequence (DNA): TGTGCCAGCAGTTCATTAGCGGGAGAAGGTAACAGATACAATGAGCAGTTCTTC. It specifies CASSSLAGEGNRYNEQFF.

The chain carries TRBV7-2 and TRBJ2-7; D might be TRBD1 (6 bases). The CDR3 is made up of 15 amino acids. CDR1 and CDR2 from the germline V gene are SGHTA and FQGNSA. The ends were cut back, 1 base at V and 2 bases at J, with 12 bases in the middle. The CDR3 region has the DNA TGTGCCAGCAGCTTAGGGCGCGGACAGACCTACGAGCAGTACTTC. Residues: CASSLGRGQTYEQYF.

The rearrangement links TRBV29-1 to TRBJ1-1; D call uncertain. CDR3 length: 12 amino acids. CDR1 and CDR2 from the germline V gene are SQVTM and ANQGSEA. V lost 7 bases to trimming and J lost 3 bases, with 12 bases between them. The CDR3 reads CSGRTGDTEAFF. The CDR3 coding sequence is TGCAGCGGGCGAACGGGAGACACTGAAGCTTTCTTT.

The chain has TRBV5-4 and TRBJ2-6; weak D call: TRBD1 (5 bases). V lost 4 bases, J lost 0 bases, and 8 bases lay in between. Per germline, CDR1 SGHNT and CDR2 YYREEE (reference sequence). The CDR3 is 15 amino acids. The CDR3 here is CASSPQASGANVLTF. The CDR3 DNA follows: TGTGCCAGCAGCCCACAGGCCTCTGGGGCCAACGTCCTGACTTTC. Looking up the rest from reference TRBV5-4 and TRBJ2-6 gives the full variable domain: ETGVTQSPTHLIKTRGQQVTLRCSSQSGHNTVSWYQQALGQGPQFIFQYYREEENGRGNFPPRFSGLQFPNYSSELNVNALELDDSALYLCASSPQASGANVLTFGAGSRLTVL.

The chain joins TRBV9 to TRBJ2-2, with 11 bases identical to TRBD2. From germline, CDR1 is SGDLS and CDR2 YYNGEE. The CDR3 has 16 amino acids. With V trimmed by 0 bases and J by 6 bases, 4 bases remained unmatched. The CDR3 DNA sequence: TGTGCCAGCAGCGTAGAACTAGCGGGAGATTCCGGGGAGCTGTTTTTT. This sequence encodes CASSVELAGDSGELFF.

This sequence joins TRBV11-3 and TRBJ2-7, with D perhaps matching TRBD2 (5 bases). Germline values: CDR1 SGHNT, CDR2 YENEEA. CDR3 length: 14 amino acids. Trimming took 5 bases from V and 0 from J, leaving 11 bases between them. The CDR3 nucleotides read TGTGCCAGCAGCCGCGGACTGAGCTCCTACGAGCAGTACTTC. Protein product: CASSRGLSSYEQYF.

This sequence joins TRBV5-1 and TRBJ2-3; no firm D call. V lost 0 bases and J 5 bases, leaving 10 bases between the germline ends. The CDR3 is made up of 14 amino acids. The germline gives CDR1 SGHRS, CDR2 YFSETQ. Here the CDR3 reads CASSLGGPGDTQYF. CDR3 coding DNA: TGCGCCAGCAGCTTGGGAGGTCCCGGAGATACGCAGTATTTT.

V usage is TRBV7-2 and J usage is TRBJ2-3, with TRBD2 matching 8 bases. Looked up from germline, CDR1 is SGHTA and CDR2 is FQGNSA. The ends lost 5 bases at V and 4 bases at J; junction bases unmatched: 11. The CDR3 runs 16 residues. The CDR3 sequence is CASSRTGTRGPDTQYF. The CDR3, as DNA: TGTGCCAGCAGCCGTACCGGGACTAGAGGTCCAGATACGCAGTATTTT.